This T cell receptor (beta chain) appears in the sequencing data of a study of T cells after yellow fever vaccination. TCRdb re-called the 5' RACE reads through MiXCR, storing one row per CDR3 protein. The sample yields under 600,000 distinct CDR3 sequences, around an eighth seen once. The junction had 8 bases not matched to a gene; V was cut back by 0 bases and J by 6 bases. CDR1 and CDR2 from the germline V gene are SGHNT and YYREEE (reference sequence). The CDR3 is 15 amino acids. This receptor was taken from a man aged 30-40 years who received the YFV17D yellow fever vaccine. The sample consisted of PBMCs, taken on the day of the yellow fever booster vaccination. J is TRBJ2-7 and V is TRBV5-4; 8 nucleotides line up with TRBD2. This CDR3 reads CASSLDSGGRSEQYF. The CDR3 coding sequence is TGTGCCAGCAGCTTGGATTCTGGCGGGAGGTCCGAGCAGTACTTC.